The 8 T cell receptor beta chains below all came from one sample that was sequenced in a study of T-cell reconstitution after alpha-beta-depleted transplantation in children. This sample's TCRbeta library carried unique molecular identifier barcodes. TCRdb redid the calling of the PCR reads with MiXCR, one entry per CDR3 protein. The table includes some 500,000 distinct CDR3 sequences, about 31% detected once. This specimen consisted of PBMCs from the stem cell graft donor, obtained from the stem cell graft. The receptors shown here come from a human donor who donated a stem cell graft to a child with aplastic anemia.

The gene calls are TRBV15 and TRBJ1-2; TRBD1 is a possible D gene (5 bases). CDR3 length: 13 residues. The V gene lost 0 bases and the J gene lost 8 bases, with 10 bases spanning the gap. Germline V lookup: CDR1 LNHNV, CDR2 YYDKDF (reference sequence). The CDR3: CATSREGAGGYTF. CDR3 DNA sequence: TGTGCCACCAGCAGAGAAGGGGCAGGGGGCTACACCTTC.

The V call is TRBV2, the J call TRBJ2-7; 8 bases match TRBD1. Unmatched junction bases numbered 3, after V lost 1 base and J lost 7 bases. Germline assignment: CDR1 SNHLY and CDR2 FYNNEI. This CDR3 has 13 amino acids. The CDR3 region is CASSEGTGREQYF. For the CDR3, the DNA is TGTGCCAGCAGTGAAGGGACAGGGAGAGAGCAGTACTTC.

In nucleotides, the CDR3 is TGTGCCACCCTGGGACAGGGGGCTTATCAGCCCCAGCATTTT. This gives the protein CATLGQGAYQPQHF. V gene TRBV6-2 or TRBV6-3 combines with J gene TRBJ1-5, with 12 bases that match TRBD1. The germline V gene encodes CDR1 MNHEY and CDR2 SVGEGT. The CDR3 has 14 residues. V trimming: 10 bases; J trimming: 5 bases; junction bases outside the gene matches: 6.

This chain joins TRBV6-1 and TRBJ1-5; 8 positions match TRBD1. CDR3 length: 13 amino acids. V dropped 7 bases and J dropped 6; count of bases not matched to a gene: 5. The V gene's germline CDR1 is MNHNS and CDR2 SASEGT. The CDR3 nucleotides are TGTGCCAGCACAGGGGGCGCAGGTCAGCCCCAGCATTTT. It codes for CASTGGAGQPQHF.

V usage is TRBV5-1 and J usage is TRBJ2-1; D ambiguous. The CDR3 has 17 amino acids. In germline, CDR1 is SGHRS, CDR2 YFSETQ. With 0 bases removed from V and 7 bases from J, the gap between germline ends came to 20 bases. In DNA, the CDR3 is TGCGCCAGCAGCTTGGATTCGAATAGGTTTCTTAGGAATGAGCAGTTCTTC. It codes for CASSLDSNRFLRNEQFF. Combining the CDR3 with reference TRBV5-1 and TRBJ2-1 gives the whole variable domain KAGVTQTPRYLIKTRGQQVTLSCSPISGHRSVSWYQQTPGQGLQFLFEYFSETQRNKGNFPGRFSGRQFSNSRSEMNVSTLELGDSALYLCASSLDSNRFLRNEQFFGPGTRLTVL.

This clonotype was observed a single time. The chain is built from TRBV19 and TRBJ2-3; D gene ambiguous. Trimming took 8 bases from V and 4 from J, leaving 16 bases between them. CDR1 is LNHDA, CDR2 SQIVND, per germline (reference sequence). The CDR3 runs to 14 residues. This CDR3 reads CASGKPSTADTQYF. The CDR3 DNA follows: TGTGCCAGTGGGAAACCCTCCACAGCAGATACGCAGTATTTT.

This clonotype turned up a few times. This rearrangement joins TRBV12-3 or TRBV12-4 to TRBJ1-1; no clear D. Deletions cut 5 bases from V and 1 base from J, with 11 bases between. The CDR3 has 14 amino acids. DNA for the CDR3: TGTGCCAGCAGTCCCCAGGAGGGGAACACTGAAGCTTTCTTT. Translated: CASSPQEGNTEAFF.

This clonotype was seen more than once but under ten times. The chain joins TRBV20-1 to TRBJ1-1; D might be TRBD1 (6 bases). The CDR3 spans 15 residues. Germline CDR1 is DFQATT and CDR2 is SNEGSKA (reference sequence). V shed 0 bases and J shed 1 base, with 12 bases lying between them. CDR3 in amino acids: CSARDRGGWNTEAFF. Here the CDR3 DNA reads TGCAGTGCTAGAGATAGAGGGGGATGGAACACTGAAGCTTTCTTT.